Given below is one T cell receptor beta chain in context. What it binds is unknown. This sample is part of a study of shared clonotypes between healthy human individuals. Study conclusions and caveats: Across a handful of donors, naive CD4 shared around 5.3%, naive CD8 more than 3%, memory CD4 roughly 2.2%, memory CD8 around 0.42%.

Clones were sequenced by immunoSEQ multiplex PCR, and TCRdb holds only the in-frame ones, with some missing. The sample records some 1.4 million clones, over 95% being singletons. The CDR3 contains 20 residues. CDR1 is WSHSY and CDR2 is SAAADI in the germline V gene. J lost 0 bases, V lost 5 bases, and 15 bases had no gene match. V gene TRBV10-2 combines with J gene TRBJ2-3; 12 nucleotides line up with TRBD2. Sequencing was performed on naive CD4+ T cells sorted from blood. The subset was: CD45RA+ positively selected. This TCR came from a man aged 25-45 years in good health. CDR3 residues: CASSRYYSSGRASSTDTQYF. CDR3 DNA sequence: TGCGCCAGCAGTCGGTACTATTCTAGCGGGAGGGCGTCGAGCACAGATACGCAGTATTTT.